This T cell receptor beta chain stems from a study of blood T cell repertoires in COVID-19. Study at large: The United States, Italy and Spain were the sources of the acute and convalescent COVID-19 samples. T cells, B-cell-depleted T cells, or PBMCs supplied cDNA or gDNA.

Participant age was about 18 to 100 years, and participants resided in fewer than 25 US areas. Recovered Cohort 3 donors showed two negative PCRs, clearance, or symptom resolution. TCRdb keeps only in-frame clones here, not all; method: immunoSEQ multiplex PCR. The data show about 120,000 clones, with 84% seen just once and approximately 3.9% held by the top ten. V lost 0 bases and J lost 6; bases outside the gene matches: 8. The CDR3 length is 15 residues. Germline CDR1 SGHAT, CDR2 FQNNGV. This clone occurred once. The TCR comes from a woman aged 30 to 39 who had recovered from COVID-19. The sequencing input was PBMCs or T cells enriched from blood (not recorded which). This rearrangement joins TRBV11-2 to TRBJ2-7; 7 bases match TRBD2. As DNA, the CDR3 is TGTGCCAGCAGCTTAGATCCAGGAGCGGGGCTCGAGCAGTACTTC. Its translation: CASSLDPGAGLEQYF. The whole variable domain, remainder taken from reference TRBV11-2 and TRBJ2-7, is EAGVAQSPRYKIIEKRQSVAFWCNPISGHATLYWYQQILGQGPKLLIQFQNNGVVDDSQLPKDRFSAERLKGVDSTLKIQPAKLEDSAVYLCASSLDPGAGLEQYFGPGTRLTVT.